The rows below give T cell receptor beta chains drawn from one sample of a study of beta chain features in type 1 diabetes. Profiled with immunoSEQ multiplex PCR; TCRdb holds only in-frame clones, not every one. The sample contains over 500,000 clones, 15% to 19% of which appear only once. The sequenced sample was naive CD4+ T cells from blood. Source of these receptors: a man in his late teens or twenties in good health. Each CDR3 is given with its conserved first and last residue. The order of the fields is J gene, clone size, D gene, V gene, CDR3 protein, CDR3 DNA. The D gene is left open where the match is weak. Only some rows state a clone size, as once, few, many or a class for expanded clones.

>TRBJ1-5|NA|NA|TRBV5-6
CASSRATGFQPQHF
TGTGCCAGCAGCCGCGCCACGGGGTTTCAGCCCCAGCATTTT
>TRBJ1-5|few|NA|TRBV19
CASRAGTTAQHF
TGTGCCAGTAGGGCGGGGACTACGGCCCAGCATTTT
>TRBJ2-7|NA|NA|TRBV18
CASSPGQSYEQYF
TGTGCCAGCTCACCTGGGCAGTCCTACGAGCAGTACTTC
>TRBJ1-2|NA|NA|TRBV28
CASIGTGFNYGYTF
TGTGCCAGCATTGGAACAGGGTTTAACTATGGCTACACCTTC
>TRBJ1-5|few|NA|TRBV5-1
CASSLLGQGDQPQHF
TGCGCCAGCAGCTTGTTAGGCCAGGGAGATCAGCCCCAGCATTTT
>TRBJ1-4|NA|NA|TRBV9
CASSVAGTTFEKLFF
TGTGCCAGCAGCGTAGCGGGGACGACGTTCGAAAAACTGTTTTTT
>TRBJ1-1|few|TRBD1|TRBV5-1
CASSMKGAMNTEAFF
TGCGCCAGCAGCATGAAGGGGGCCATGAACACTGAAGCTTTCTTT
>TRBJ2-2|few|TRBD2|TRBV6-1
CASSQTSGNTGELFF
TGTGCCAGCAGCCAGACTAGCGGGAACACCGGGGAGCTGTTTTTT
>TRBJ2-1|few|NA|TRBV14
CASSQDWTEGSEQFF
TGTGCCAGCAGCCAAGATTGGACTGAGGGGAGTGAGCAGTTCTTC
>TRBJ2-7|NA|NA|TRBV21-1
CASSVRELAGESAYEQYF
TGTGCCAGCAGCGTACGTGAGTTAGCGGGAGAATCGGCTTACGAGCAGTACTTC
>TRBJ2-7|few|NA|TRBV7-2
CASTASKGVTYEQYF
TGTGCCAGCACCGCCTCCAAAGGGGTTACCTACGAGCAGTACTTC
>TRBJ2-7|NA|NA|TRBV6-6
CASSRGPLYEQYF
TGTGCCAGCAGTCGAGGGCCTCTCTACGAGCAGTACTTC
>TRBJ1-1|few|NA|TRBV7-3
CASSLLASGHGNTEAFF
TGTGCCAGCAGCTTACTCGCGTCTGGACACGGGAACACTGAAGCTTTCTTT
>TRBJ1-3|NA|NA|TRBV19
CASTQRDGFGNTIYF
TGTGCCAGTACCCAGCGGGACGGTTTTGGAAACACCATATATTTT
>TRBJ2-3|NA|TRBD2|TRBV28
CASSPLAGGVVQYF
TGTGCCAGCAGTCCCTTAGCGGGAGGAGTTGTGCAGTATTTT
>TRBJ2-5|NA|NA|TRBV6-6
CASSNTGHQETQYF
TGTGCCAGCAGTAATACAGGTCACCAAGAGACCCAGTACTTC
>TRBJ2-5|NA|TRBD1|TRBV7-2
CASSVPGQGMKTQYF
TGTGCCAGCAGCGTTCCGGGACAGGGGATGAAGACCCAGTACTTC
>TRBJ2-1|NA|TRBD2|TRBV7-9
CASSPPGLAGARNEQFF
TGTGCCAGCAGCCCTCCCGGACTAGCGGGAGCAAGGAATGAGCAGTTCTTC
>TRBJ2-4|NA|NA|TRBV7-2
CASSLAQTTKNIQYF
TGTGCCAGCAGCTTAGCGCAAACAACCAAAAACATTCAGTACTTC
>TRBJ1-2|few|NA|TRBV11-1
CASSLEQSYGYTF
TGTGCCAGCAGCTTAGAACAGAGCTATGGCTACACCTTC
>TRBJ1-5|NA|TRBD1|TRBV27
CASSYRSGRGYQPQHF
TGTGCCAGCAGTTATAGATCTGGCAGGGGGTATCAGCCCCAGCATTTT
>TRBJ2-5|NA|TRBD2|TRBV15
CATAGGRREETQYF
TGTGCCACCGCGGGCGGGAGGCGGGAAGAGACCCAGTACTTC
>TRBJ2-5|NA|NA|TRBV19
CASTKGAIQETQYF
TGTGCCAGTACCAAAGGGGCAATCCAAGAGACCCAGTACTTC
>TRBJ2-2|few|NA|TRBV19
CASIRTGELFF
TGTGCCAGTATTCGAACCGGGGAGCTGTTTTTT
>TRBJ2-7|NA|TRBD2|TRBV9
CASSVEAGGPREQYF
TGTGCCAGCAGCGTAGAAGCGGGAGGGCCTAGGGAGCAGTACTTC
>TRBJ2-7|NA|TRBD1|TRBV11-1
CASSGTGGGYEQYF
TGTGCCAGCAGCGGGACAGGGGGAGGCTACGAGCAGTACTTC
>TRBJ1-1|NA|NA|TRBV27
CASSLWLTGPAEAFF
TGTGCCAGCAGTTTGTGGCTTACAGGGCCCGCTGAAGCTTTCTTT
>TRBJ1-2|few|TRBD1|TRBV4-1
CASSQRDRGPIPF
TGCGCCAGCAGCCAGCGGGACAGGGGCCCCATTCCCTTC
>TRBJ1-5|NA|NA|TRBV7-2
CASSPWGGLENQPQHF
TGTGCCAGCAGCCCCTGGGGGGGGCTCGAGAATCAGCCCCAGCATTTT
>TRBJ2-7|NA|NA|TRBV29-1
CSVGQRLSYEQYF
TGCAGCGTAGGGCAACGCCTCTCCTACGAGCAGTACTTC
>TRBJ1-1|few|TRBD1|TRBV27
CASSSRQGPTEAFF
TGTGCCAGCAGTTCTCGACAGGGACCCACTGAAGCTTTCTTT
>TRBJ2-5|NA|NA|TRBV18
CASSPTVPGFQETQYF
TGTGCCAGCTCACCAACCGTTCCGGGGTTCCAAGAGACCCAGTACTTC
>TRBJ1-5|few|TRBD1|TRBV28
CASSLTGNQPQHF
TGTGCCAGCAGTTTGACAGGGAATCAGCCCCAGCATTTT
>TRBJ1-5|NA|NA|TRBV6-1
CASSERGSQPQHF
TGTGCCAGCAGTGAACGGGGGAGTCAGCCCCAGCATTTT
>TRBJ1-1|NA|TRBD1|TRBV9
CASSSRQGWTEAFF
TGTGCCAGCAGCTCTCGACAGGGATGGACTGAAGCTTTCTTT
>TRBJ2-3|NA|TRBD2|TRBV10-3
CAISEWTSAPDTQYF
TGTGCCATCAGTGAGTGGACTAGCGCCCCAGATACGCAGTATTTT
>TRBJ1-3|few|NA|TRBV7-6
CASLKGLGRDTDLHSGNTIYF
TGTGCCAGCTTAAAAGGCCTCGGCCGGGACACAGATTTACACTCTGGAAACACCATATATTTT
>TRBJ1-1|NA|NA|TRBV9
CASSVGNSMNTEAFF
TGTGCCAGCAGCGTAGGGAACAGCATGAACACTGAAGCTTTCTTT
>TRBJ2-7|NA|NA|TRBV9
CASSVDPDSSYEQYF
TGTGCCAGCAGCGTAGACCCGGACAGCTCCTACGAGCAGTACTTC
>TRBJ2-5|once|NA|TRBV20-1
CILLQETQYF
TGCATCCTACTCCAAGAGACCCAGTACTTC
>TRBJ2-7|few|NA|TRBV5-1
CASSLDPGAVYEQYF
TGCGCCAGCAGCTTGGATCCGGGGGCGGTCTACGAGCAGTACTTC
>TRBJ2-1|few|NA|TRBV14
CASSRQRPSSYNEQFF
TGTGCCAGCAGCCGGCAGCGGCCCAGCTCCTACAATGAGCAGTTCTTC
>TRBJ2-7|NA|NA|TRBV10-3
CATSRAQDSYEQYF
TGTGCCACCTCACGGGCTCAGGACTCCTACGAGCAGTACTTC
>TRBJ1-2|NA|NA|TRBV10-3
CAISVGDGYGYTF
TGTGCCATCAGTGTCGGCGATGGCTATGGCTACACCTTC
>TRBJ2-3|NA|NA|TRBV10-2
CARTIQISTDTQYF
TGCGCCAGAACGATACAGATCAGCACAGATACGCAGTATTTT
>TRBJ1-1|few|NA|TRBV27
CASSLRGVTEAFF
TGTGCCAGCAGTTTAAGGGGAGTCACTGAAGCTTTCTTT
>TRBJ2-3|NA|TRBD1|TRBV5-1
CASSLGTGTGTVDTQYF
TGCGCCAGCAGCCTTGGAACCGGGACAGGAACGGTAGATACGCAGTATTTT
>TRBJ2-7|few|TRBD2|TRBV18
CASSPGGLAAYEQYF
TGTGCCAGCTCACCAGGGGGACTAGCGGCTTACGAGCAGTACTTC
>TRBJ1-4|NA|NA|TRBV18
CASSTVEKLFF
TGTGCCAGCTCGACGGTGGAAAAACTGTTTTTT
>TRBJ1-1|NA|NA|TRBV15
CATSTPDTEAFF
TGTGCCACCAGCACCCCGGACACTGAAGCTTTCTTT
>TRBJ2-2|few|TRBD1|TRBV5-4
CASSLGDRDAGELFF
TGTGCCAGCAGCTTGGGAGACAGGGACGCCGGGGAGCTGTTTTTT
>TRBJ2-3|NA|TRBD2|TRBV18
CASSPPGLAGVADTQYF
TGTGCCAGCTCACCACCCGGACTAGCGGGAGTGGCAGATACGCAGTATTTT
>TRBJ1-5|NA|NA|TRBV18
CASSRRQDSNQPQHF
TGTGCCAGCTCGCGACGACAGGATAGCAATCAGCCCCAGCATTTT